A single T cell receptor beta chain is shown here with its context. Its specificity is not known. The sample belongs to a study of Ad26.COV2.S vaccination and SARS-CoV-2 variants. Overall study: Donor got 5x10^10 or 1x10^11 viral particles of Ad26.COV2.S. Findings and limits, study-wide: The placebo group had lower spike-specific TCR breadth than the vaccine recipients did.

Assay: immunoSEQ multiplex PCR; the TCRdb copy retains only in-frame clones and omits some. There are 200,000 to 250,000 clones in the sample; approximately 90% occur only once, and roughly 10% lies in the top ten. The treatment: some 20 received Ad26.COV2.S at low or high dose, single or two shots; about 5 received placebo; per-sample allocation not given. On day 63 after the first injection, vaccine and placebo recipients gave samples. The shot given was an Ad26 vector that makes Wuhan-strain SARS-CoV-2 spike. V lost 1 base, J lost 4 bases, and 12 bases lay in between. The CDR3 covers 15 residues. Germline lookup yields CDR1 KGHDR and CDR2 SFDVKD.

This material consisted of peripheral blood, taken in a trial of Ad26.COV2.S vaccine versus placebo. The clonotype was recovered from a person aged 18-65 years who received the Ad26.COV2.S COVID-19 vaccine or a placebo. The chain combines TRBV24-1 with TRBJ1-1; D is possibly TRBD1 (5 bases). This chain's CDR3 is CATSDLGRGRTEAFF. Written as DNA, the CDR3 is TGTGCCACCAGTGATTTAGGAAGGGGTCGCACTGAAGCTTTCTTT.